The 20 T cell receptor beta chains listed next were all sequenced from one sample in a study of cytomegalovirus exposure and HLA in healthy donors. Primers included in the PCR were 60 Vbeta and 13 Jbeta primers. Using immunoSEQ multiplex PCR, the repertoire was profiled, and TCRdb retains in-frame clones only, with some absent. This sample has about 160,000 clones, with 77% found just once. Sequenced material: PBMCs. All receptors come from a man aged 25-45 years in good health and CMV-seropositive.

The rearrangement uses TRBV28 and TRBJ2-7, with D possibly being TRBD2 (6 bases). The CDR3 runs 15 residues. Germline V CDR1 and CDR2: MDHEN, SYDVKM. The V end lost 6 bases, the J end lost 4 bases, and 19 bases lay between the germline ends. This chain's CDR3 is CASRLRDFGTYEQYF. The CDR3 nucleotides are TGTGCCAGCAGACTAAGGGACTTTGGGACGTACGAGCAGTACTTC.

V and J are TRBV18 and TRBJ1-4; a possible D gene is TRBD1 (5 bases). The germline V gene encodes CDR1 KGHSH and CDR2 LQKENI. The CDR3 extends over 12 amino acids. The V end lost 3 bases, the J end lost 8 bases, and 7 bases lay between the germline ends. The CDR3 DNA follows: TGTGCCAGCTCACCGGAGGGGGAAAAACTGTTTTTT. Protein product: CASSPEGEKLFF.

The chain links TRBV9 to TRBJ1-2, with 7 bases matching TRBD1. V was clipped by 0 bases and J by 2 bases; unmatched bases: 7. Germline V gene lookup returns CDR1 SGDLS and CDR2 YYNGEE. The CDR3 contains 16 residues. The CDR3 DNA reads as TGTGCCAGCAGCGTAGGAATGGGGACAGTCAACTATGGCTACACCTTC. This encodes CASSVGMGTVNYGYTF. The full variable domain, rest sourced from reference TRBV9 and TRBJ1-2, is DSGVTQTPKHLITATGQRVTLRCSPRSGDLSVYWYQQSLDQGLQFLIQYYNGEERAKGNILERFSAQQFPDLHSELNLSSLELGDSALYFCASSVGMGTVNYGYTFGSGTRLTVV.

Comment on this clone: This may arise from a read error, as a much more abundant clone is one base away. V gene TRBV7-9 combines with J gene TRBJ1-1; TRBD1 agrees at 9 bases. Germline CDR1 and CDR2: SEHNR and FQNEAQ (reference sequence). V was clipped by 6 bases and J by 1 base; unmatched bases: 0. This CDR3 region has 13 residues. Here the CDR3 reads CASRGQGNTEAFF. CDR3 bases: TGTGCCAGCAGGGGACAGGGGAACACTGAAGCTTTCTTT.

The V call is TRBV14, the J call TRBJ2-7; perhaps TRBD2 as D (5 bases). CDR3 length: 14 amino acids. Trimming removed 0 bases from V and 2 bases from J, with 8 bases in between. Per the germline V gene, CDR1 is SGHDN and CDR2 is FVKESK. The CDR3 DNA follows: TGTGCCAGCAGCCAAGATAGCGAGGCCTACGAGCAGTACTTC. It yields the protein CASSQDSEAYEQYF.

This chain links TRBV7-9 with TRBJ2-3; 10 bases are shared with TRBD1. The germline gives CDR1 SEHNR, CDR2 FQNEAQ (reference sequence). The CDR3 is 18 amino acids. The V segment lost 1 base and the J segment 1 base; nucleotides outside the gene matches: 8. As DNA, the CDR3 is TGTGCCAGCAGCTTAGAACCGGGACAGGGGTCAGGCACAGATACGCAGTATTTT. Protein: CASSLEPGQGSGTDTQYF.

V is TRBV6-5 and J is TRBJ2-6, with D unresolved. The CDR3 is 15 amino acids. Per the germline V gene, CDR1 is MNHEY and CDR2 is SVGAGI. The V end lost 3 bases, the J end lost 4 bases, and 10 bases lay between the germline ends. The CDR3 region is CASSYLSTGANVLTF. CDR3 nucleotides: TGTGCCAGCAGTTATTTGAGTACCGGGGCCAACGTCCTGACTTTC.

The chain uses TRBV7-7 and TRBJ2-2; 10 bases agree with TRBD1. V lost 1 base and J lost 6; bases outside the gene matches: 20. Looked up from germline, CDR1 is SSHAT and CDR2 is FNYEAQ (reference sequence). The CDR3 is made up of 21 amino acids. In nucleotides, the CDR3 is TGTGCCAGCAGCTTAGGTTTAATCTCGACAGGGGGCTGGAGAACCGCCGGGGAGCTGTTTTTT. It specifies CASSLGLISTGGWRTAGELFF.

This clone was found a few times. The chain joins TRBV13 to TRBJ1-1, with 8 nucleotides matching TRBD1. With 5 bases clipped from V and 0 bases from J, the junction kept 14 bases outside the gene matches. Germline loops: CDR1 PRHDT, CDR2 FYEKMQ (reference sequence). This CDR3 has 18 residues. The chain's CDR3 is CASSPTTGDEGMNTEAFF. CDR3 in DNA: TGTGCCAGCAGCCCTACGACAGGGGACGAAGGCATGAACACTGAAGCTTTCTTT.

The chain carries TRBV2 and TRBJ1-5; D perhaps matches TRBD1 (6 bases). Trimming cost V 2 bases and J 4 bases, with 9 bases left between them. Germline CDR1 is SNHLY and CDR2 is FYNNEI. CDR3 size: 14 residues. This chain's CDR3 is CASSEQQGNQPQHF. The CDR3, as DNA: TGTGCCAGCAGTGAACAACAGGGAAATCAGCCCCAGCATTTT.

This clone has just a few counts. The rearrangement uses TRBV12-5 and TRBJ2-5, with 7 bases identical to TRBD1. Germline V CDR1 and CDR2: LGHNT, FRNRAP. CDR3 length: 13 amino acids. The V and J ends lost 5 bases and 4 bases, in that order; junction bases with no gene match: 4. The CDR3 nucleotides read TGTGCTAGTGGTCGCGCAGGGGGAGAGACCCAGTACTTC. This translates into CASGRAGGETQYF.

The chain joins TRBV28 to TRBJ1-2; D gene uncertain. CDR3 length equals 12 residues. Germline loops: CDR1 MDHEN, CDR2 SYDVKM. V lost 2 bases to trimming and J lost 11 bases, with 12 bases between them. CDR3 in DNA: TGTGCCAGCAGTTTAACGGCCCGGGTATACACCTTC. It is translated as CASSLTARVYTF.

The chain is built from TRBV28 and TRBJ1-6; D uncertain. Between the trimmed V and J ends, which lost 2 bases and 13 bases, there was a span of 24 bases. CDR1 and CDR2 (germline): MDHEN, SYDVKM. This CDR3 spans 17 amino acids. This CDR3 is CASSLDFRSGHKVPLHF. The DNA for the CDR3 is TGTGCCAGCAGTTTAGACTTCCGTTCGGGTCACAAGGTGCCCCTCCACTTT.

J is TRBJ2-3 and V is TRBV7-9, with unresolved D. CDR3 length equals 9 residues. Trimming shortened V by 11 bases and J by 5 bases, and 5 bases separated the two germline ends. Germline CDR1 is SEHNR and CDR2 is FQNEAQ (reference sequence). CDR3 protein: CAVGDTQYF. The DNA for the CDR3 is TGTGCCGTCGGAGATACGCAGTATTTT.

Comment on this clone: The same CDR3 also results from other DNA sequences found in this sample. J is TRBJ2-2 and V is TRBV5-1, with 7 bases fitting TRBD1. CDR1 is SGHRS, CDR2 YFSETQ, per germline. This CDR3 region has 14 residues. V lost 2 bases to trimming and J lost 4 bases; unmatched junction nucleotides: 2. The CDR3 loop reads CASSLDRATGELFF. For the CDR3, the DNA is TGCGCCAGCAGCTTAGACAGGGCCACCGGGGAGCTGTTTTTT.

The rearrangement joins TRBV19 to TRBJ1-6; 7 bases agree with TRBD1. The CDR3 is made up of 14 amino acids. Germline CDR1 is LNHDA and CDR2 is SQIVND (reference sequence). V was clipped by 7 bases and J by 4 bases; unmatched bases: 4. DNA for the CDR3: TGTGCCAGTACCCCGACAGGGTATAATTCACCCCTCCACTTT. It specifies CASTPTGYNSPLHF.

As concerns this clone: Other nucleotide sequences from this sample produce the same CDR3. The genes are TRBV6-5 and TRBJ2-7; TRBD2 matches at 7 bases. The CDR3 loop spans 12 amino acids. The germline CDR1 and CDR2 sequences are MNHEY and SVGAGI. Losses at the gene ends were 5 bases for V and 4 bases for J; bases not matched to a gene: 2. CDR3 sequence (DNA): TGTGCCAGCAGTGCGGGAGTTTACGAGCAGTACTTC. It codes for CASSAGVYEQYF.

DNA of the CDR3: TGCGCCAGCAGCCCGACAAACCACCCAGACAATGAGCAGTTCTTC. Encoded protein: CASSPTNHPDNEQFF. The J gene is TRBJ2-1, the V gene TRBV4-1, with D uncertain. The V and J ends lost 4 bases and 5 bases respectively, with 15 bases between them. Germline lookup yields CDR1 MGHRA and CDR2 YSYEKL. The CDR3 loop spans 15 amino acids.

V usage is TRBV27 and J usage is TRBJ1-4; D not resolved. V gave up 2 bases and J gave up 7 bases, with 11 bases separating them. This CDR3 contains 14 residues. Germline CDR1 and CDR2: MNHEY and SMNVEV (reference sequence). The CDR3 DNA is TGTGCCAGCAGTTTAGAGGGTTTCGGTGAAAAACTGTTTTTT. Residues: CASSLEGFGEKLFF.

This chain connects TRBV27 to TRBJ1-1, with 8 bases matching TRBD1. This CDR3 is built from 13 residues. V lost 5 bases, J lost 4 bases, and 3 bases stayed unmatched. CDR1 and CDR2 (germline): MNHEY, SMNVEV (reference sequence). CDR3 DNA sequence: TGTGCCAGCAGTCCCGACAGGGGCACTGAAGCTTTCTTT. Protein product: CASSPDRGTEAFF.